This T cell receptor beta chain is from a study of T cell repertoires in cytomegalovirus infection. General study findings and limits: There were HLA-C-restricted CMV-specific TCR beta clonotypes dominating the ex vivo response.

This clonotype has at least ten counts. Its antigen is not known. A single record per CDR3 protein comes from TCRdb applying MiXCR to the reads. The sample records approximately 200,000 distinct CDR3 sequences, roughly 27% being singletons. This clonotype was sampled from a human donor in good health (CMV status not recorded). Some clones in this sample may be carry-over from other donors' samples. Sequencing was carried out using PBMCs.

The CDR3 loop is CSARVEAGGSGANVLTF. The CDR3, as DNA: TGCAGTGCTAGAGTGGAAGCGGGGGGCTCTGGGGCCAACGTCCTGACTTTC. The chain links TRBV20-1 to TRBJ2-6; 9 positions match TRBD2. V trimming: 1 base; J trimming: 0 bases; junction bases outside the gene matches: 4. Germline loops: CDR1 DFQATT, CDR2 SNEGSKA (reference sequence). The CDR3 contains 17 residues.